This T cell receptor (beta chain) was found in a study of T cell responses to AZD1222 COVID-19 vaccine (dated by TCRdb to the early 2020s). Some background on the complete study: AZD1222 recipients given second doses at about 4 weeks or at about 12 weeks were pooled, since spike-specific TCR depth and breadth were not found to differ between the two schedules. A total of 233 trial participants underwent TCR sequencing, of whom about 200 had received two doses of AZD1222 and some 25 had received two doses of the MenACWY control vaccine. Trial participants were enrolled by age into 18-55, 56-69 and 70-plus year subgroups, with around 140, 26 and 57 TCR-sequenced participants respectively.

Details on this clone: Its antigen has not been determined. Base qualities are not at hand, and no much larger clone is one base apart.

The sample's time point label, in plain terms: baseline before first vaccination. Vaccinee samples came from UK trials COV001 and COV002, including a single-blind randomized controlled phase 2/3 trial of AZD1222 (ChAdOx1 nCoV-19) in healthy adults. For TCRbeta chain sequencing, PBMC samples from trial participants were taken at day 0 and at day 28 after the second dose. The CDR3 regions of human TCRbeta chains were analyzed by immunosequencing. Under the source paper's analysis protocol: TCRs in the repertoires were matched against a reference library of SARS-CoV-2-specific TCRs that had been generated with the MIRA antigen-specificity platform. Breadth was defined as the fraction of unique TCRs that were SARS-CoV-2-associated. Depth was defined as the fraction of total T cells that were SARS-CoV-2-associated. Each spike-specific TCR was assigned to its reactive spike region and to a CD4 or CD8 class using the MIRA data. Log10-transformed breadth and depth values were compared by one-way ANOVA with Sidak's multiple comparisons tests. Entries here come from immuneACCESS through TCRdb and include only in-frame sequences with V and J called. Some clones fail to appear in such tables; in the studies checked, an unresolved V gene covers under half of the shortfall, and the cause of the remainder is unknown. V and J calls and clone size come straight from that table; D and trimming were deduced from the DNA. A total of approximately 170,000 clones appear in this sample, about 91% of them only once. About 4.5% of the sample is held by the ten biggest clonotypes.

Summary of the overall study and its limitations: Most participants were white British and females outnumbered males, and the authors suggested that clonal diversity may have been underestimated. No day 14 peak-response samples were available, so repertoires were characterized only after the peak T cell response. Nearly half of unique spike-specific TCRs reportedly recognized epitopes outside regions mutated in the B.1.351 and B.1.1.7 variants. Conclusions about previously exposed vaccinees were limited because only six AZD1222 recipients were SARS-CoV-2 seropositive at baseline. The 56-69-year group was small, and its depth increase did not reach significance, likely because of low power. A significant rise in spike-specific TCR breadth and depth was observed after two AZD1222 doses relative to day 0 and relative to MenACWY recipients. Vaccine-associated CD4 TCRs spanned the whole spike protein, with dominant responses in regions 160-218 and 743-854.

V and J are truncated by 3 bases and 3 bases respectively, leaving an intervening sequence of 20 bases. The CDR3, cysteine through phenylalanine, is 17 amino acids long. Only CDR3 DNA remains: 51 bases, in frame from the first base. The germline V gene gives CDR1 as MDHEN and CDR2 as SYDVKM. The chain employs TRBV28 and TRBJ1-2; no D gene call is confident. The TCR was taken from an adult in good health. The sample consisted of peripheral blood, taken on day 0 of AZD1222 vaccination. In nucleotide form, the sequence is TGTGCCAGCAGTTTCTTCGGTTCCCAGGCAATGGACTATGGCTACACCTTC. Its translation reads: CASSFFGSQAMDYGYTF.